A single sample is the source of the 12 T cell receptor beta chains below, sequenced in a study of blood T cells in healthy people across ages. Combining a sample-barcoded 5' primer with a J-beta primer mix, a second PCR ran for roughly 7 to 12 cycles. TCRdb fed the 5' RACE reads into MiXCR, producing one record per CDR3 protein. The sample holds around 1.5 million distinct CDR3 sequences; roughly 30% are singletons and the top ten take about 11%. The sample comprised blood. These receptors came from a woman in her twenties or thirties in good health.

This clonotype was detected many times. The chain links TRBV7-9 to TRBJ2-3; the D gene is possibly TRBD2 (5 bases). This CDR3 region has 14 residues. V lost 4 bases, J lost 0 bases, and 8 bases lay in between. CDR1 is SEHNR and CDR2 is FQNEAQ in the germline V gene (reference sequence). The CDR3 protein is CASSSRASTDTQYF. CDR3 DNA sequence: TGTGCCAGCAGCTCGCGGGCCAGCACAGATACGCAGTATTTT.

This clonotype occurred a few times. The chain recombines TRBV7-9 with TRBJ2-3, with TRBD2 identical over 7 bases. Germline CDR1 SEHNR, CDR2 FQNEAQ (reference sequence). There are 13 residues in the CDR3. CDR3 protein: CATGAGSTDTQYF. As DNA, the CDR3 is TGTGCTACGGGAGCGGGAAGCACAGATACGCAGTATTTT.

In the case of this clonotype: This may be a read error: a much more frequent sequence differs by one nucleotide. The chain couples TRBV5-1 to TRBJ2-3, with a possible D match to TRBD2 (6 bases). The germline V and J ends were trimmed by 6 bases and 2 bases, with 13 bases remaining between them. The CDR3 runs to 14 residues. Germline values: CDR1 SGHRS, CDR2 YFSETQ. The CDR3 nucleotides read TGCGCCAGCACCCCGGGGGAACACACAGATACGCAGTATTTT. This encodes CASTPGEHTDTQYF.

This clonotype has a handful of counts. The chain is built from TRBV12-3 or TRBV12-4 and TRBJ2-7; D remains ambiguous. This CDR3 is built from 13 residues. Trimming took 6 bases from V and 1 from J, leaving 10 bases between them. DNA for the CDR3: TGTGCCAGCAGGGGTTTCGAGTCCTACGAGCAGTACTTC. Protein: CASRGFESYEQYF.

This clonotype has just one count. A much more abundant neighbour one base away suggests this may be a read error. This chain joins TRBV4-1 and TRBJ2-5; the D call may be TRBD1 or TRBD2 (7 bases each). The DNA end favors TRBJ2-7, so the J call may be wrong. This CDR3 is built from 16 residues. Germline loops: CDR1 MGHRA, CDR2 YSYEKL. The chain's CDR3 is CASSQGPGEGAHEQYF. For the CDR3, the DNA is TGCGCCAGCAGCCAGGGACCTGGGGAGGGGGCTCACGAGCAGTACTTC.

This clonotype was seen at least ten times. The chain uses TRBV27 and TRBJ2-2, with D perhaps matching TRBD1 (6 bases). V was shortened by 6 bases and J by 4 bases, with 9 bases between the two germline ends. Germline V CDR1 and CDR2: MNHEY, SMNVEV (reference sequence). The CDR3 runs to 13 residues. DNA for the CDR3: TGTGCCAGCAGGGGGACACCCACCGGGGAGCTGTTTTTT. Protein sequence: CASRGTPTGELFF.

This clonotype was recorded at least ten times. The CDR3 spells CASSLIGAGGAYEQYF. The CDR3 nucleotides read TGTGCCAGCAGCTTAATAGGGGCCGGCGGCGCCTACGAGCAGTACTTC. The chain links TRBV7-9 to TRBJ2-7; D perhaps matches TRBD1 (5 bases). The V and J ends lost 2 bases and 2 bases respectively, with 16 bases between them. Germline CDR1 SEHNR, CDR2 FQNEAQ (reference sequence). This CDR3 contains 16 residues.

The rearrangement uses TRBV6-1 and TRBJ1-2; 8 positions agree with TRBD1. The CDR3 runs 14 residues. V was pared by 4 bases and J by 8 bases, with 9 bases of the junction left unmatched. CDR1 and CDR2 (germline): MNHNS, SASEGT. CDR3 loop: CASSGATGAGGYTF. The CDR3 DNA reads as TGTGCCAGCAGTGGGGCGACAGGGGCCGGAGGCTACACCTTC.

The V and J genes are TRBV4-1 and TRBJ2-7; 8 bases line up with TRBD1. Per the germline V gene, CDR1 is MGHRA and CDR2 is YSYEKL. The CDR3 runs to 15 residues. Unmatched junction bases numbered 7, after V lost 3 bases and J lost 3 bases. CDR3 nucleotides: TGCGCCAGCAGCCACCCGGACAGGGATAGCTACGAGCAGTACTTC. Translating gives CASSHPDRDSYEQYF.

This clonotype was observed at least ten times. This rearrangement joins TRBV29-1 to TRBJ2-1, with D possibly matching TRBD2 (6 bases). CDR3 length equals 15 residues. Trimming removed 3 bases from V and 5 bases from J, with 17 bases in between. Germline values: CDR1 SQVTM, CDR2 ANQGSEA. Here the CDR3 reads CSVETQGSGNNEQFF. In DNA, the CDR3 is TGCAGCGTTGAGACGCAGGGTAGCGGCAACAATGAGCAGTTCTTC.

This clonotype was observed at least ten times. The chain combines TRBV7-7 with TRBJ2-1; 7 bases match TRBD2. J was trimmed by 1 base and V by 10 bases; bases with no gene match: 10. The CDR3 covers 15 residues. The germline V gene has CDR1 SSHAT and CDR2 FNYEAQ (reference sequence). The CDR3 region has the DNA TGTGCCAACAAGCCCCGCGGGGGTTCCTACAATGAGCAGTTCTTC. Its protein is CANKPRGGSYNEQFF.

The rearrangement joins TRBV9 to TRBJ1-5, with 8 bases fitting TRBD1. V dropped 5 bases and J dropped 7; count of bases not matched to a gene: 11. This CDR3 has 15 residues. Germline loops: CDR1 SGDLS, CDR2 YYNGEE. CDR3 protein: CASSPGQEREQPQHF. CDR3 nucleotides: TGTGCCAGCAGTCCGGGACAGGAGCGGGAACAGCCCCAGCATTTT.